These 21 T cell receptor beta chains were all obtained from the same sample, sequenced in a study of cytomegalovirus exposure and HLA in healthy donors. Vbeta (60) and Jbeta (13) primers were used in the PCR. The assay was immunoSEQ multiplex PCR, and TCRdb's table has in-frame clones only and misses some. The sample contains 130,000 to 150,000 clones, 75% to 90% of which appear only once. The sample consisted of PBMCs. These receptors were obtained from a woman in her 30s in good health and CMV-seronegative.

The chain uses TRBV7-3 and TRBJ2-3; 14 bases match TRBD2. The CDR3 is 16 amino acids. Germline loops: CDR1 SGHTA, CDR2 FQGTGA. J was trimmed by 6 bases and V by 4 bases; bases with no gene match: 6. CDR3 sequence (DNA): TGTGCCAGCAGCTCTCGACTAGCGGGGGGGCCGGATACGCAGTATTTT. It yields the protein CASSSRLAGGPDTQYF.

The sample holds a few counts of this clone. This chain uses TRBV27 with TRBJ1-1, with D perhaps TRBD1 (5 bases). Germline CDR1 and CDR2: MNHEY and SMNVEV (reference sequence). This CDR3 comprises 13 residues. The ends were cut back, 3 bases at V and 3 bases at J, with 8 bases in the middle. DNA for the CDR3: TGTGCCAGCAGTTTTCAGGGCGACACTGAAGCTTTCTTT. Translating gives CASSFQGDTEAFF.

The chain recombines TRBV5-1 with TRBJ2-5; 11 bases are shared with TRBD2. The CDR3 is 15 amino acids. Losses at the gene ends were 6 bases for V and 1 base for J; bases not matched to a gene: 5. Germline CDR1 reads SGHRS; CDR2 reads YFSETQ. CDR3 in amino acids: CASTVGTSGQETQYF. The CDR3 DNA follows: TGCGCCAGCACCGTTGGGACTAGCGGCCAAGAGACCCAGTACTTC.

This clone has only one observation. The V gene is TRBV11-2, the J gene TRBJ2-3; a possible D gene is TRBD1 (6 bases). Germline V CDR1 and CDR2: SGHAT, FQNNGV. The CDR3 is 15 residues long. Trimming cost V 4 bases and J 4 bases, with 15 bases left between them. The CDR3 region has the DNA TGTGCCAGCAGCTCCCTCGACAGGTTCTCAGATACGCAGTATTTT. Its translation: CASSSLDRFSDTQYF.

The chain uses TRBV7-9 and TRBJ1-2; the D gene is possibly TRBD1 (5 bases). This CDR3 spans 15 amino acids. The V end was cut by 1 base, the J end by 8 bases, with 17 bases between. Germline loops: CDR1 SEHNR, CDR2 FQNEAQ (reference sequence). CDR3 sequence: CASSLDLLRTSGYTF. In DNA, the CDR3 is TGTGCCAGCAGCTTAGATCTTCTTAGGACATCGGGCTACACCTTC.

The genes are TRBV6-6 and TRBJ1-2; possible D gene TRBD1, 6 bases. This CDR3 has 14 amino acids. Trimming removed 6 bases from V and 10 bases from J, with 21 bases in between. The germline V gene has CDR1 MNHNY and CDR2 SVGAGI (reference sequence). CDR3 protein: CASRPLTGKGDYTF. DNA of the CDR3: TGTGCCAGCAGACCCTTGACAGGCAAAGGGGACTACACCTTC.

The gene calls are TRBV6-6 and TRBJ2-1, with D possibly matching TRBD1 (5 bases). The CDR3 is 16 residues long. Germline lookup yields CDR1 MNHNY and CDR2 SVGAGI (reference sequence). V lost 6 bases and J 1 base, leaving 16 bases between the germline ends. CDR3 nucleotide sequence: TGTGCCAGCAGCCCGAATCTGCGACAGTCCTACAATGAGCAGTTCTTC. As protein: CASSPNLRQSYNEQFF.

This rearrangement joins TRBV29-1 to TRBJ1-6; 8 bases line up with TRBD1. CDR1 is SQVTM, CDR2 ANQGSEA, per germline. The CDR3 has 16 amino acids. V lost 4 bases to trimming and J lost 4 bases; unmatched junction nucleotides: 9. CDR3 sequence: CSVGGDRKRYNSPLHF. The CDR3 region has the DNA TGCAGCGTTGGGGGGGACAGGAAAAGATATAATTCACCCCTCCACTTT. Full variable domain (outside the CDR3, taken from reference TRBV29-1 and TRBJ1-6): SAVISQKPSRDICQRGTSLTIQCQVDSQVTMMFWYRQQPGQSLTLIATANQGSEATYESGFVIDKFPISRPNLTFSTLTVSNMSPEDSSIYLCSVGGDRKRYNSPLHFGNGTRLTVT.

The chain is built from TRBV10-1 and TRBJ1-2, with a tentative D call TRBD1 (6 bases). Germline CDR1 WNHNN, CDR2 SYGVQD (reference sequence). This CDR3 spans 11 amino acids. V shed 6 bases and J shed 4 bases, with 6 bases lying between them. DNA of the CDR3: TGCGCCAGCAGACAGGGCTATGGCTACACCTTC. Translated, it gives CASRQGYGYTF.

The DNA of the CDR3 is TGTGCCAGCAGCGTCACTAGCACAGATACGCAGTATTTT. Translation gives CASSVTSTDTQYF. The rearrangement joins TRBV9 to TRBJ2-3; D not resolved. The V end lost 2 bases, the J end lost 0 bases, and 4 bases lay between the germline ends. The CDR3 length is 13 residues. Germline lookup yields CDR1 SGDLS and CDR2 YYNGEE.

The chain recombines TRBV27 with TRBJ2-1, with 9 nucleotides matching TRBD2. Germline CDR1 MNHEY, CDR2 SMNVEV (reference sequence). Unmatched junction bases numbered 5, after V lost 4 bases and J lost 1 base. The CDR3 is 16 amino acids. The CDR3 coding sequence is TGTGCCAGCAGTTCCCGTACTAGCGGGTCCTACAATGAGCAGTTCTTC. Its protein product is CASSSRTSGSYNEQFF.

The chain links TRBV5-5 to TRBJ1-2, with 8 nucleotides matching TRBD1. The CDR3 spans 14 residues. The V gene end was trimmed by 4 bases and the J gene end by 0 bases; junction bases not matched to a gene: 2. Germline CDR1 and CDR2: SGHKS and YYEKEE (reference sequence). Here the CDR3 reads CASSRDRPNYGYTF. The DNA of the CDR3 is TGTGCCAGCAGCCGGGACAGGCCTAACTATGGCTACACCTTC.

The chain recombines TRBV5-4 with TRBJ2-5, with D possibly TRBD1 on 6 matching bases. The germline V and J ends were trimmed by 0 bases and 4 bases, with 7 bases remaining between them. Germline CDR1 SGHNT, CDR2 YYREEE (reference sequence). This CDR3 is 13 amino acids long. This CDR3 reads CASSLVGGETQYF. CDR3 DNA sequence: TGTGCCAGCAGCTTGGTAGGGGGAGAGACCCAGTACTTC.

This rearrangement joins TRBV19 to TRBJ1-5, with D possibly being TRBD1 (5 bases). Deletions cut 10 bases from V and 0 bases from J, with 16 bases between. The germline gives CDR1 LNHDA, CDR2 SQIVND (reference sequence). The CDR3 extends over 15 amino acids. CDR3 nucleotide sequence: TGTGCCACAGAGGAGGGGCGGTATAGCAATCAGCCCCAGCATTTT. It is translated as CATEEGRYSNQPQHF.

The rearrangement joins TRBV7-8 to TRBJ2-3; D is possibly TRBD2 (5 bases). CDR3 size: 14 residues. CDR1 and CDR2 from the germline V gene are SGHVS and FQNEAQ. The germline V and J ends were trimmed by 3 bases and 4 bases, with 11 bases remaining between them. The chain's CDR3 is CASSFARESDTQYF. In DNA form, the CDR3 reads TGTGCCAGCAGCTTCGCCCGGGAATCAGATACGCAGTATTTT.

The chain links TRBV7-7 to TRBJ2-5; the match to TRBD2 covers 8 bases. The CDR3 loop spans 16 amino acids. Trimming at V came to 2 bases and at J to 4 bases, leaving 9 bases not matched to a gene. CDR1 is SSHAT, CDR2 FNYEAQ, per germline (reference sequence). CDR3 nucleotides: TGTGCCAGCAGCTTATCTGGTAGCGGGGCTGCAGAGACCCAGTACTTC. It specifies CASSLSGSGAAETQYF.

The chain uses TRBV6-6 and TRBJ2-7; TRBD2 aligns across 9 bases. The V segment lost 6 bases and the J segment 1 base; nucleotides outside the gene matches: 7. Germline assignment: CDR1 MNHNY and CDR2 SVGAGI (reference sequence). The CDR3 length is 15 residues. Here the CDR3 DNA reads TGTGCCAGCAGGTACGGCGGGAGGGGGTCCTACGAGCAGTACTTC. It yields the protein CASRYGGRGSYEQYF.

The chain links TRBV10-3 to TRBJ2-7; 7 bases line up with TRBD2. Trimming took 10 bases from V and 0 from J; bases not matched to a gene: 18. Per the germline V gene, CDR1 is ENHRY and CDR2 is SYGVKD. The CDR3 contains 17 residues. CDR3 residues: CATRGFRGSPTSYEQYF. The CDR3 DNA reads TGTGCCACCAGAGGGTTTCGCGGGAGCCCAACCTCCTACGAGCAGTACTTC.

V is TRBV29-1 and J is TRBJ2-1, with 10 bases aligning to TRBD2. The V gene end was trimmed by 6 bases and the J gene end by 6 bases; junction bases not matched to a gene: 8. Germline assignment: CDR1 SQVTM and CDR2 ANQGSEA. The length of the CDR3 is 14 residues. The CDR3 DNA is TGCAGCGTCCTCAAAAGCGGGAGGGCCAATGAGCAGTTCTTC. It yields the protein CSVLKSGRANEQFF.

The chain combines TRBV10-1 with TRBJ2-1, with D maybe TRBD2 (5 bases). The V gene's germline CDR1 is WNHNN and CDR2 SYGVQD (reference sequence). V lost 2 bases and J 6 bases, leaving 8 bases between the germline ends. The CDR3 loop spans 13 amino acids. The CDR3 protein is CASSEAGVNEQFF. CDR3 in DNA: TGCGCCAGCAGTGAGGCGGGCGTCAATGAGCAGTTCTTC.

The chain employs TRBV19 and TRBJ2-7; D might be TRBD1 (5 bases). Germline loops: CDR1 LNHDA, CDR2 SQIVND (reference sequence). This CDR3 contains 14 residues. Trimming shortened V by 5 bases and J by 0 bases, and 11 bases separated the two germline ends. The CDR3 bases are TGTGCCAGTAGTCCACAGGTTGACTCCTACGAGCAGTACTTC. Translating gives CASSPQVDSYEQYF.